The 11 T cell receptor beta chains given below trace back to one sample, sequenced in a study of blood T cell repertoires in COVID-19. Assay used: immunoSEQ multiplex PCR; TCRdb lists only in-frame clones, some missing. The sample holds roughly 140,000 clones, 85% seen once. The sequencing input was PBMCs or T cells enriched from blood (not recorded which). The receptors here all came from a woman aged 40-49 years who had recovered from COVID-19.

On this clone itself: The sample holds other DNA sequences that translate to the same CDR3. The chain has TRBV2 and TRBJ1-1; D not resolved. The CDR3 has 13 amino acids. V lost 8 bases and J lost 1, with 11 bases in between. Germline V CDR1 and CDR2: SNHLY, FYNNEI. The CDR3 protein is CASSPLRNTEAFF. DNA of the CDR3: TGTGCCAGCTCACCCCTAAGGAACACTGAAGCTTTCTTT.

This clone was seen only once. The rearrangement joins TRBV14 to TRBJ2-7, with TRBD2 matching 11 bases. This CDR3 contains 15 residues. V trimming: 1 base; J trimming: 6 bases; junction bases outside the gene matches: 5. CDR1 SGHDN and CDR2 FVKESK come from the germline V gene. The CDR3 nucleotides are TGTGCCAGCAGCCAAGTGAGGGGGACTAGCGGCGAGCAGTACTTC. Translating gives CASSQVRGTSGEQYF.

This chain connects TRBV19 to TRBJ1-2, with no clear D. CDR3 length: 14 amino acids. Germline V gene sequence: CDR1 LNHDA, CDR2 SQIVND (reference sequence). Trimming shortened V by 4 bases and J by 2 bases, and 11 bases separated the two germline ends. CDR3 nucleotides: TGTGCCAGTAGTAATCTGGCACAAAACTATGGCTACACCTTC. It translates to CASSNLAQNYGYTF. Looking up the rest from reference TRBV19 and TRBJ1-2 gives the full variable domain: DGGITQSPKYLFRKEGQNVTLSCEQNLNHDAMYWYRQDPGQGLRLIYYSQIVNDFQKGDIAEGYSVSREKKESFPLTVTSAQKNPTAFYLCASSNLAQNYGYTFGSGTRLTVV.

This chain links TRBV30 with TRBJ2-1, with 11 bases matching TRBD2. The CDR3 sequence is 15 residues long. The germline V gene has CDR1 GTSNPN and CDR2 SVGIG (reference sequence). Trimming removed 3 bases from V and 7 bases from J; junction bases left unmatched: 8. The CDR3 sequence: CAWSSGLADPNEQFF. CDR3 DNA sequence: TGTGCCTGGAGCTCGGGACTAGCGGATCCAAATGAGCAGTTCTTC.

The rearrangement links TRBV15 to TRBJ2-3; TRBD2 agrees at 8 bases. The germline V gene has CDR1 LNHNV and CDR2 YYDKDF (reference sequence). V gave up 5 bases and J gave up 6 bases; unmatched junction bases: 13. The CDR3 runs 16 residues. The DNA for the CDR3 is TGTGCCACCAGCCTTGGGGGCGGGGGGCCGGTGGATACGCAGTATTTT. Translation: CATSLGGGGPVDTQYF.

This rearrangement joins TRBV3-1 (or the pseudogene TRBV3-2) to TRBJ2-1; 7 nucleotides agree with TRBD2. Germline V gives CDR1 LGHDT, CDR2 YNNKEL (reference sequence). The V gene end was trimmed by 1 base and the J gene end by 5 bases; junction bases not matched to a gene: 8. The CDR3 is 16 residues long. The CDR3 loop is CASSQVGTTLNNEQFF. Written as DNA, the CDR3 is TGTGCCAGCAGCCAAGTAGGGACTACCTTGAACAATGAGCAGTTCTTC.

This chain connects TRBV19 to TRBJ1-5, with D perhaps matching TRBD1 (6 bases). V was clipped by 5 bases and J by 1 base, with 18 bases between them. The CDR3 is 17 residues long. The germline V gene has CDR1 LNHDA and CDR2 SQIVND (reference sequence). Here the CDR3 DNA reads TGTGCCAGTAGTCCCCCCTTTGGTCAGGGGAGCAATCAGCCCCAGCATTTT. Translation: CASSPPFGQGSNQPQHF.

The rearrangement links TRBV9 to TRBJ1-1, with D perhaps TRBD1 (6 bases). The germline V gene has CDR1 SGDLS and CDR2 YYNGEE. The length of the CDR3 is 15 residues. Trimming pared 4 bases from V and 0 bases from J, leaving 13 bases between. The CDR3 nucleotides read TGTGCCAGCAGCCCTGATCAGGGGCTGAACACTGAAGCTTTCTTT. Amino acids: CASSPDQGLNTEAFF.

The chain uses TRBV24-1 and TRBJ2-2; D ambiguous. The CDR3 contains 15 residues. V lost 9 bases and J 4 bases, leaving 17 bases between the germline ends. Germline V gives CDR1 KGHDR, CDR2 SFDVKD. CDR3 sequence (DNA): TGTGCCACCTCCAGGTCCCAGCCTTTCACCGGGGAGCTGTTTTTT. It encodes CATSRSQPFTGELFF.

In its sample, this clone was seen a few times. The rearrangement uses TRBV11-3 and TRBJ2-1; the D gene is possibly TRBD1 (6 bases). The germline CDR1 and CDR2 sequences are SGHNT and YENEEA. This CDR3 comprises 15 residues. V lost 4 bases to trimming and J lost 2 bases, with 12 bases between them. The CDR3 region is CASSSRQGTYNEQFF. CDR3 coding DNA: TGTGCCAGCAGCTCACGTCAGGGGACCTACAATGAGCAGTTCTTC.

V usage is TRBV2 and J usage is TRBJ2-2, with TRBD1 identical over 8 bases. This CDR3 comprises 15 residues. V dropped 4 bases and J dropped 1; count of bases not matched to a gene: 2. Germline assignment: CDR1 SNHLY and CDR2 FYNNEI. CDR3 nucleotide sequence: TGTGCCAGCAGTGGGACAGGGAGGAACACCGGGGAGCTGTTTTTT. It codes for CASSGTGRNTGELFF.